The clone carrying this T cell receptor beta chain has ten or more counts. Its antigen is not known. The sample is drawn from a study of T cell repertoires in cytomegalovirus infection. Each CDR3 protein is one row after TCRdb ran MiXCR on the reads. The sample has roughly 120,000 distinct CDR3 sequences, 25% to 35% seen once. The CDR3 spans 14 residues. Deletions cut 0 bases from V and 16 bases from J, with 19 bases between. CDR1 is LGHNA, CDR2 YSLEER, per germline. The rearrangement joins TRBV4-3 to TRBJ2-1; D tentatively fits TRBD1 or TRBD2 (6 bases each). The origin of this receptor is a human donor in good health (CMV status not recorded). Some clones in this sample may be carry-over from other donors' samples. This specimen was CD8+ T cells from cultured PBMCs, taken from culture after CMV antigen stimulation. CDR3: CASSQESPRGPRFF. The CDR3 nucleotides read TGCGCCAGCAGCCAAGAATCTCCTCGGGGGCCCCGTTTCTTC.